This T cell receptor (beta chain) was captured by sequencing in a study of CD8+ T cells in alopecia areata. Findings and caveats of the study: Scalp samples also yield sequences of resident alphabeta T cells from normal skin. Uncertain still, given a single nonresponder, is whether baseline CD8+ expansion links to response. Scalp clonality decreased significantly with tofacitinib, and so did expanded CD8+ clones among the top 100.

Indicated treatment: oral pan-JAK inhibitor, 5-10 mg twice daily. Extracted from the samples, RNA was reverse transcribed into cDNA to serve as the sequencing template. The data were produced by immunoSEQ multiplex PCR, yet TCRdb's version contains in-frame clones alone and is incomplete. The table shows roughly 230,000 clones, with about 40% occurring only once. With regard to this clone: Antigen: not known.

Germline V gives CDR1 SNHLY, CDR2 FYNNEI. Trimming removed 7 bases at V and 3 bases at J, with 10 bases between. CDR3 size: 12 residues. Sequenced here: CD4+ T cells sorted from blood, sampled at approximately week 36, from a patient treated with tofacitinib. The TCR was taken from a human donor with alopecia areata. The V call is TRBV2, the J call TRBJ2-7; D might be TRBD2 (5 bases). This CDR3 reads CASNLRDYEQYF. The CDR3 DNA reads as TGTGCCAGCAACTTGAGGGACTACGAGCAGTACTTC.